Following are 18 T cell receptor beta chains from one sample sequenced in a study of blood T cell repertoires in COVID-19. Method: immunoSEQ multiplex PCR; TCRdb's copy keeps in-frame clones and lacks some. This table holds more than 350,000 clones, 85% to 90% found once. The sequenced sample consisted of PBMCs or T cells enriched from blood (not recorded which). The receptor source for this set is a woman aged 50 to 65 who had recovered from COVID-19.

This chain joins TRBV18 and TRBJ2-7; D is perhaps TRBD1 (5 bases). Trimming pared 2 bases from V and 6 bases from J, leaving 8 bases between. There are 12 residues in the CDR3. Germline loops: CDR1 KGHSH, CDR2 LQKENI. CDR3 DNA sequence: TGTGCCAGCTCACCAAGGGGCTCCGAGCAGTACTTC. This gives the protein CASSPRGSEQYF.

The chain uses TRBV6-5 and TRBJ1-2; D is perhaps TRBD1 (6 bases). Trimming took 7 bases from V and 4 from J, leaving 16 bases between them. CDR3 length: 14 amino acids. Looked up from germline, CDR1 is MNHEY and CDR2 is SVGAGI. CDR3 nucleotides: TGTGCCAGCATCAAAGGAGGCAGGGGCTATGGCTACACCTTC. Protein sequence: CASIKGGRGYGYTF.

This clone has just one count. This chain links TRBV6-2 or TRBV6-3 with TRBJ1-1; D is ambiguous. Trimming took off 4 bases at V and 7 bases at J, with 16 bases between the two ends. CDR1 MNHEY and CDR2 SVGEGT come from the germline V gene. The CDR3 covers 14 residues. The CDR3 DNA reads as TGTGCCAGCAGTTCGCCCCGGGAGGCTGGTGAAGCTTTCTTT. Translating it yields CASSSPREAGEAFF.

The J gene is TRBJ2-2, the V gene TRBV6-5, with D possibly being TRBD1 (6 bases). V was shortened by 7 bases and J by 3 bases, with 12 bases between the two germline ends. The germline V gene encodes CDR1 MNHEY and CDR2 SVGAGI. The CDR3 is 14 residues long. The chain's CDR3 is CASKRDTDTGELFF. The DNA for the CDR3 is TGTGCCAGCAAAAGGGACACCGACACCGGGGAGCTGTTTTTT.

The chain employs TRBV5-1 and TRBJ2-1, with D tentatively TRBD1 (7 bases). Trimming left V 1 base short and J 6 bases short, with 17 bases between. CDR3 length: 16 amino acids. CDR1 and CDR2 from the germline V gene are SGHRS and YFSETQ. In nucleotides, the CDR3 is TGCGCCAGCAGCTTGCGCGGGACAGCTCCTTTCAATGAGCAGTTCTTC. Amino acids: CASSLRGTAPFNEQFF.

CDR3 DNA sequence: TGTGCCAGTAGTATAGGGCGGCCAAATGAGCAGTTCTTC. Its translation: CASSIGRPNEQFF. This sequence joins TRBV19 and TRBJ2-1; D unclear. Germline V lookup: CDR1 LNHDA, CDR2 SQIVND (reference sequence). The CDR3 totals 13 residues. V was shortened by 1 base and J by 7 bases, with 8 bases between the two germline ends.

The V gene is TRBV6-2 or TRBV6-3, the J gene TRBJ2-7, with 7 bases fitting TRBD1. The CDR3 has 13 amino acids. CDR1 and CDR2 from the germline V gene are MNHEY and SVGEGT. Trimming took 6 bases from V and 2 from J; bases not matched to a gene: 4. The CDR3: CASSWDSTYEQYF. As DNA, the CDR3 is TGTGCCAGCAGCTGGGACAGCACCTACGAGCAGTACTTC.

This clone was seen just once. This rearrangement joins TRBV3-1 (or the pseudogene TRBV3-2) to TRBJ1-2; 8 positions agree with TRBD1. CDR1 and CDR2 from the germline V gene are LGHDT and YNNKEL (reference sequence). The CDR3 contains 14 residues. V lost 0 bases to trimming and J lost 8 bases; unmatched junction nucleotides: 5. CDR3 DNA sequence: TGTGCCAGCAGCCAAGAGCGGAGGACAGGGGGCTACACCTTC. Amino acid sequence: CASSQERRTGGYTF.

The chain employs TRBV7-6 and TRBJ2-2; 8 bases line up with TRBD2. The CDR3 is 16 amino acids. The germline V gene encodes CDR1 SGHVS and CDR2 FNYEAQ. The junction had 6 bases not matched to a gene; V was cut back by 5 bases and J by 1 base. The CDR3 here is CASSPPGGENTGELFF. In nucleotides, the CDR3 is TGTGCCAGCAGCCCGCCGGGGGGGGAGAACACCGGGGAGCTGTTTTTT.

The chain employs TRBV4-1 and TRBJ2-5, with 7 positions matching TRBD1. The CDR3 loop spans 14 amino acids. Per germline, CDR1 MGHRA and CDR2 YSYEKL. The V gene end was trimmed by 6 bases and the J gene end by 1 base; junction bases not matched to a gene: 5. This chain's CDR3 is CASRLTGFQETQYF. In nucleotides, the CDR3 is TGCGCCAGCAGGTTGACAGGGTTCCAAGAGACCCAGTACTTC.

The CDR3 DNA is TGTGCCAGTAGACCTATGGGAGCGGGAAATGAAAAACTGTTTTTT. It yields the protein CASRPMGAGNEKLFF. This chain links TRBV19 with TRBJ1-4; D unclear. The CDR3 is 15 residues long. Looked up from germline, CDR1 is LNHDA and CDR2 is SQIVND (reference sequence). With 6 bases removed from V and 5 bases from J, the gap between germline ends came to 16 bases.

The chain has TRBV5-1 and TRBJ2-5; D perhaps matches TRBD2 (6 bases). Germline V gene sequence: CDR1 SGHRS, CDR2 YFSETQ. V was pared by 5 bases and J by 5 bases, with 16 bases between. The CDR3 is 14 residues long. CDR3 coding DNA: TGCGCCAGCAGGGAGGGGCAGACCGGGGAGACCCAGTACTTC. Protein product: CASREGQTGETQYF.

The J gene is TRBJ2-7, the V gene TRBV7-9; 7 bases fit TRBD2. Germline V gene sequence: CDR1 SEHNR, CDR2 FQNEAQ (reference sequence). This CDR3 is 13 amino acids long. J lost 4 bases, V lost 7 bases, and 7 bases had no gene match. CDR3 protein: CASIPLGGYEQYF. The CDR3 coding sequence is TGTGCCAGCATTCCTTTGGGGGGGTACGAGCAGTACTTC. Full variable domain (remainder filled in from reference TRBV7-9 and TRBJ2-7): DTGVSQNPRHKITKRGQNVTFRCDPISEHNRLYWYRQTLGQGPEFLTYFQNEAQLEKSRLLSDRFSAERPKGSFSTLEIQRTEQGDSAMYLCASIPLGGYEQYFGPGTRLTVT.

The chain has TRBV6-5 and TRBJ2-1; 10 positions agree with TRBD1. Germline V lookup: CDR1 MNHEY, CDR2 SVGAGI. The CDR3 extends over 15 amino acids. Losses at the gene ends were 6 bases for V and 8 bases for J; bases not matched to a gene: 10. CDR3: CASSQTTGGQHEQFF. The CDR3 DNA is TGTGCCAGCAGCCAGACGACAGGGGGCCAGCATGAGCAGTTCTTC.

V usage is TRBV7-9 and J usage is TRBJ1-1; TRBD1 matches at 8 bases. The J segment lost 8 bases and the V segment lost 6 bases, leaving 5 bases of the junction unmatched. The CDR3 consists of 12 residues. Germline V gives CDR1 SEHNR, CDR2 FQNEAQ (reference sequence). The CDR3 protein is CASRKTGVEAFF. In nucleotides, the CDR3 is TGTGCCAGCAGAAAGACAGGGGTAGAAGCTTTCTTT. Full variable domain (outside the CDR3, taken from reference TRBV7-9 and TRBJ1-1): DTGVSQNPRHKITKRGQNVTFRCDPISEHNRLYWYRQTLGQGPEFLTYFQNEAQLEKSRLLSDRFSAERPKGSFSTLEIQRTEQGDSAMYLCASRKTGVEAFFGQGTRLTVV.

This sequence joins TRBV30 and TRBJ1-4; D unresolved. From germline, CDR1 is GTSNPN and CDR2 SVGIG (reference sequence). CDR3 length equals 13 residues. V was clipped by 0 bases and J by 10 bases, with 12 bases between them. The CDR3 loop reads CAWSVISGGKLFF. The CDR3 coding sequence is TGTGCCTGGAGTGTAATATCTGGCGGAAAACTGTTTTTT.

This clone was seen a single time. The chain joins TRBV2 to TRBJ1-1; 7 bases line up with TRBD1. Germline loops: CDR1 SNHLY, CDR2 FYNNEI. Trimming removed 5 bases from V and 3 bases from J; junction bases left unmatched: 12. The CDR3 loop spans 16 amino acids. DNA of the CDR3: TGTGCCAGCAGTCCTCGACAGGGACTAGGGCACACTGAAGCTTTCTTT. Protein product: CASSPRQGLGHTEAFF.

The gene calls are TRBV7-2 and TRBJ1-6, with 9 bases that match TRBD1. Germline-derived CDR1 and CDR2 are SGHTA and FQGNSA. This CDR3 contains 15 residues. The J segment lost 9 bases and the V segment lost 2 bases, leaving 5 bases of the junction unmatched. CDR3 DNA sequence: TGTGCCAGCAGCTTATCGGGGGACAGGGCTTCACCCCTCCACTTT. This translates into CASSLSGDRASPLHF.